These 16 T cell receptor beta chains share one sample of origin, sequenced in a study of cytomegalovirus exposure and HLA in healthy donors. Use of 60 Vbeta and 13 Jbeta primers characterized the PCR. Sequencing used immunoSEQ multiplex PCR; TCRdb keeps in-frame clones, though not all of them. In the table there are about 140,000 clones, roughly 79% of which are singletons. What was sequenced was PBMCs. These receptors originate from a middle-aged woman in good health and CMV-seronegative.

The gene calls are TRBV7-2 and TRBJ1-2; the D is unclear. CDR1 and CDR2 (germline): SGHTA, FQGNSA. The CDR3 is made up of 15 amino acids. Trimming cost V 3 bases and J 2 bases, with 13 bases left between them. The CDR3 DNA follows: TGTGCCAGCAGCTTTACAGCTTCCCCCAACTATGGCTACACCTTC. Encoded protein: CASSFTASPNYGYTF.

The V gene is TRBV13, the J gene TRBJ1-3, with D possibly matching TRBD1 (6 bases). CDR3 size: 15 residues. With 1 base removed from V and 5 bases from J, the gap between germline ends came to 12 bases. Germline-derived CDR1 and CDR2 are PRHDT and FYEKMQ (reference sequence). CDR3 coding DNA: TGTGCCAGCAGCTTAGACAGGGTCGAGAGAAACACCATATATTTT. Translating it yields CASSLDRVERNTIYF.

The rearrangement links TRBV28 to TRBJ2-1; D uncertain. Trimming removed 4 bases at V and 3 bases at J, with 31 bases between. The CDR3 spans 21 residues. Germline CDR1 reads MDHEN; CDR2 reads SYDVKM. This CDR3 reads CASSYRFPDLWSTTYYNEQFF. CDR3 coding DNA: TGTGCCAGCAGTTACCGCTTCCCCGATCTTTGGAGCACAACGTACTACAATGAGCAGTTCTTC. Full variable domain (remainder filled in from reference TRBV28 and TRBJ2-1): DVKVTQSSRYLVKRTGEKVFLECVQDMDHENMFWYRQDPGLGLRLIYFSYDVKMKEKGDIPEGYSVSREKKERFSLILESASTNQTSMYLCASSYRFPDLWSTTYYNEQFFGPGTRLTVL.

The chain joins TRBV6-5 to TRBJ1-5, with D uncertain. The germline CDR1 and CDR2 sequences are MNHEY and SVGAGI. Deletions cut 5 bases from V and 6 bases from J, with 8 bases between. The CDR3 is made up of 12 amino acids. The CDR3 protein is CASSTTGQPQHF. In nucleotides, the CDR3 is TGTGCCAGCAGTACGACTGGTCAGCCCCAGCATTTT.

The rearrangement links TRBV11-3 to TRBJ2-5; TRBD2 agrees at 8 bases. The germline V gene has CDR1 SGHNT and CDR2 YENEEA. This CDR3 spans 14 amino acids. Trimming removed 1 base from V and 4 bases from J; junction bases left unmatched: 2. The CDR3 DNA reads TGTGCCAGCAGCTTAGGCGCGGGGGGAGAGACCCAGTACTTC. Protein: CASSLGAGGETQYF.

The gene calls are TRBV6-6 and TRBJ2-1; 10 bases align to TRBD1. From germline, CDR1 is MNHNY and CDR2 SVGAGI (reference sequence). The CDR3 totals 16 residues. V was pared by 2 bases and J by 3 bases, with 4 bases of the junction left unmatched. The DNA of the CDR3 is TGTGCCAGCAGTTACCGCGGACAGGGGGGCTACAATGAGCAGTTCTTC. Residues: CASSYRGQGGYNEQFF.

This sequence joins TRBV7-3 and TRBJ2-2; maybe TRBD2 (5 bases). Trimming pared 5 bases from V and 3 bases from J, leaving 7 bases between. CDR3 length equals 13 residues. Germline lookup yields CDR1 SGHTA and CDR2 FQGTGA. The CDR3 DNA follows: TGTGCCAGCAGCCCAGCGGACACCGGGGAGCTGTTTTTT. It is translated as CASSPADTGELFF.

This chain connects TRBV6-5 to TRBJ1-2; the match to TRBD1 covers 8 bases. J gave up 5 bases and V 4 bases, and 6 bases lay outside the gene matches. Germline CDR1 and CDR2: MNHEY and SVGAGI. The CDR3 totals 14 residues. CDR3 nucleotides: TGTGCCAGCAGTTTGGGACAGGATAAATATGGCTACACCTTC. This translates into CASSLGQDKYGYTF.

Only one count was recorded for this clone. The chain carries TRBV10-1 and TRBJ1-5; possibly TRBD1 for D (6 bases). This CDR3 comprises 15 residues. Germline V gene lookup returns CDR1 WNHNN and CDR2 SYGVQD (reference sequence). Trimming took 2 bases from V and 3 from J, leaving 11 bases between them. CDR3 in amino acids: CASSERGGPNQPQHF. The CDR3 nucleotides read TGCGCCAGCAGTGAGAGGGGGGGGCCCAATCAGCCCCAGCATTTT.

This clone has only a few counts. V is TRBV6-6 and J is TRBJ1-2; D is unresolved. Trimming removed 8 bases from V and 0 bases from J, with 7 bases in between. Germline CDR1 MNHNY, CDR2 SVGAGI (reference sequence). The CDR3 is made up of 12 amino acids. CDR3 DNA: TGTGCCAGCCACAGACCTAACTATGGCTACACCTTC. Translated, it gives CASHRPNYGYTF.

The chain employs TRBV9 and TRBJ1-2; maybe TRBD1 (5 bases). The V gene's germline CDR1 is SGDLS and CDR2 YYNGEE. This CDR3 region has 14 residues. Trimming cost V 5 bases and J 7 bases, with 18 bases left between them. The CDR3, as DNA: TGTGCCAGCAGGGGCCCCGGGGGTCGTGCTGGCTACACCTTC. Translated: CASRGPGGRAGYTF.

The V and J genes are TRBV18 and TRBJ1-1; a possible D gene is TRBD1 (5 bases). This CDR3 contains 15 residues. Per the germline V gene, CDR1 is KGHSH and CDR2 is LQKENI. V lost 5 bases and J 1 base, leaving 14 bases between the germline ends. CDR3 residues: CASSFGASQNTEAFF. In DNA form, the CDR3 reads TGTGCCAGCTCATTTGGGGCCAGCCAGAACACTGAAGCTTTCTTT.

There are a few counts of this clone. V and J are TRBV7-9 and TRBJ1-4, with D uncertain. This CDR3 is built from 18 residues. V was trimmed by 1 base and J by 2 bases, leaving 17 bases between them. Germline V CDR1 and CDR2: SEHNR, FQNEAQ (reference sequence). Here the CDR3 DNA reads TGTGCCAGCAGCTTAGGTTTTGGAGACTCGTCGACTAATGAAAAACTGTTTTTT. Protein sequence: CASSLGFGDSSTNEKLFF.

This chain links TRBV7-9 with TRBJ1-1, with a possible D match to TRBD1 (5 bases). V dropped 10 bases and J dropped 0 bases, with 9 bases sitting between them. Looked up from germline, CDR1 is SEHNR and CDR2 is FQNEAQ (reference sequence). The CDR3 has 12 amino acids. For the CDR3, the DNA is TGTGCCATCAAAGGGGTGAACACTGAAGCTTTCTTT. It encodes CAIKGVNTEAFF.

This sequence joins TRBV19 and TRBJ1-1, with 9 bases aligning to TRBD1. This CDR3 has 15 amino acids. Germline V gene lookup returns CDR1 LNHDA and CDR2 SQIVND (reference sequence). V dropped 6 bases and J dropped 1; count of bases not matched to a gene: 6. Here the CDR3 DNA reads TGTGCCAGTAGGATTAACAGGGGGCCGAACACTGAAGCTTTCTTT. Protein: CASRINRGPNTEAFF.

The table lists this clone with a few counts. The chain combines TRBV2 with TRBJ2-7; 8 bases are a match to TRBD2. With V trimmed by 6 bases and J by 4 bases, 8 bases remained unmatched. Per germline, CDR1 SNHLY and CDR2 FYNNEI. There are 14 residues in the CDR3. In DNA, the CDR3 is TGTGCCAGCAGGGGAGCGGGAGCCAGGTACGAGCAGTACTTC. It yields the protein CASRGAGARYEQYF. Using reference TRBV2 and TRBJ2-7 for the parts outside the CDR3, the full variable domain is EPEVTQTPSHQVTQMGQEVILRCVPISNHLYFYWYRQILGQKVEFLVSFYNNEISEKSEIFDDQFSVERPDGSNFTLKIRSTKLEDSAMYFCASRGAGARYEQYFGPGTRLTVT.